This TCR beta chain stems from a study of cytomegalovirus exposure and HLA in healthy donors. Across the whole study: As released early, the data held roughly 85 million unique TCRs from HLA-typed donors. Around 77% of a few hundred genotyped donors fell in the Caucasian-associated ancestry cluster. Findings and caveats of the study: It was reported that TCR beta sequences correctly inferred the HLA-A and HLA-B alleles for most subjects.

The PCR made use of 60 Vbeta and 13 Jbeta primers. Profiling relied on immunoSEQ multiplex PCR, and the TCRdb table lists in-frame clones only, not all of them. The repertoire has roughly 250,000 clones, 80% of them found once; the top ten carry 0.3%. Nominal health characterized the donors when sampled, though unrecorded immune exposures were likely. Details on this clone: No antigen is known for it.

The CDR3 loop spans 15 amino acids. CDR1 and CDR2 (germline): MDHEN, SYDVKM. The V segment lost 3 bases and the J segment 4 bases; nucleotides outside the gene matches: 3. The TCR sequence derives from a girl aged 2 to 10 in good health and CMV-seronegative. The chain uses TRBV28 and TRBJ2-2; TRBD2 aligns across 9 bases. Material for sequencing was PBMCs. CDR3 loop: CASSFSGRSTGELFF. Here the CDR3 DNA reads TGTGCCAGCAGTTTTAGCGGGAGATCCACCGGGGAGCTGTTTTTT. The full variable domain, completed using reference TRBV28 and TRBJ2-2, is DVKVTQSSRYLVKRTGEKVFLECVQDMDHENMFWYRQDPGLGLRLIYFSYDVKMKEKGDIPEGYSVSREKKERFSLILESASTNQTSMYLCASSFSGRSTGELFFGEGSRLTVL.